Shown below are 19 T cell receptor beta chains from a single sample sequenced in a study of blood T cell repertoires in COVID-19. Produced via immunoSEQ multiplex PCR; TCRdb's table is partial and in-frame only. The sample yields 200,000 to 250,000 clones, around nine tenths seen once. The sequencing input was peripheral blood. These receptors all stem from a woman in her fifties or sixties who had recovered from COVID-19.

The table lists this clone with a count of one. This chain joins TRBV5-1 and TRBJ2-7, with TRBD1 identical over 10 bases. Germline V CDR1 and CDR2: SGHRS, YFSETQ. This CDR3 comprises 14 residues. The J segment lost 5 bases and the V segment lost 5 bases, leaving 7 bases of the junction unmatched. This CDR3 reads CASRKPGTGDEQYF. The DNA of the CDR3 is TGCGCCAGCAGAAAACCCGGGACAGGGGACGAGCAGTACTTC.

This clone appeared once. The CDR3 is CASSSSNQAYTF. The CDR3, as DNA: TGTGCCAGCAGCTCCAGTAACCAGGCCTACACCTTC. The V gene is TRBV28, the J gene TRBJ1-2; D not certain. V lost 6 bases to trimming and J lost 10 bases, with 15 bases between them. Germline CDR1 reads MDHEN; CDR2 reads SYDVKM. The CDR3 runs to 12 residues.

The J gene is TRBJ1-5, the V gene TRBV7-8; D may be TRBD1 (5 bases). Per germline, CDR1 SGHVS and CDR2 FQNEAQ. V lost 2 bases and J 3 bases, leaving 11 bases between the germline ends. The CDR3 covers 15 residues. The CDR3 reads CASSLSRASNQPQHF. CDR3 nucleotide sequence: TGTGCCAGCAGCTTAAGCAGGGCTTCCAATCAGCCCCAGCATTTT. Combining the CDR3 with reference TRBV7-8 and TRBJ1-5 gives the whole variable domain GAGVSQSPRYKVAKRGQDVALRCDPISGHVSLFWYQQALGQGPEFLTYFQNEAQLDKSGLPSDRFFAERPEGSVSTLKIQRTQQEDSAVYLCASSLSRASNQPQHFGDGTRLSIL.

This clone has at least ten counts. V gene TRBV4-1 combines with J gene TRBJ2-2; 10 bases align to TRBD1. The CDR3 totals 15 residues. Germline loops: CDR1 MGHRA, CDR2 YSYEKL. Trimming at V came to 4 bases and at J to 7 bases, leaving 6 bases not matched to a gene. This chain's CDR3 is CASSPGTGVGGELFF. Written as DNA, the CDR3 is TGCGCCAGCAGCCCGGGGACAGGGGTTGGCGGGGAGCTGTTTTTT.

The chain recombines TRBV27 with TRBJ2-7, with D perhaps matching TRBD2 (6 bases). Germline V gene sequence: CDR1 MNHEY, CDR2 SMNVEV (reference sequence). The CDR3 loop spans 13 amino acids. The V end was cut by 6 bases, the J end by 2 bases, with 11 bases between. CDR3 loop: CASRPLAAYEQYF. For the CDR3, the DNA is TGTGCCAGCAGACCTTTAGCGGCCTACGAGCAGTACTTC.

This chain connects TRBV5-1 to TRBJ2-7, with no clear D. Trimming took off 2 bases at V and 2 bases at J, with 20 bases between the two ends. Per the germline V gene, CDR1 is SGHRS and CDR2 is YFSETQ. The CDR3 is 17 residues long. CDR3 residues: CASSFSRLSSGTYEQYF. Written as DNA, the CDR3 is TGCGCCAGCAGCTTTTCCCGACTGTCCTCGGGTACCTACGAGCAGTACTTC.

The V and J genes are TRBV4-2 and TRBJ2-6; TRBD1 is a possible D gene (6 bases). The CDR3 spans 17 residues. Trimming took off 5 bases at V and 1 base at J, with 15 bases between the two ends. Germline V CDR1 and CDR2: LGHNA, YNFKEQ. The CDR3 DNA reads as TGTGCCAGCAGCTCCACTACTACAGGGTCTGGGGCCAACGTCCTGACTTTC. Translating gives CASSSTTTGSGANVLTF.

This rearrangement joins TRBV11-1 to TRBJ2-6; D remains ambiguous. CDR1 and CDR2 (germline): SGHAT, FQDESV (reference sequence). Trimming took 2 bases from V and 0 from J, leaving 8 bases between them. This CDR3 comprises 16 residues. CDR3 sequence reads: CASSLLLSSGANVLTF. The CDR3 region has the DNA TGTGCCAGCAGCTTACTCCTTTCCTCTGGGGCCAACGTCCTGACTTTC.

The chain employs TRBV14 and TRBJ1-1; no definite D call. V lost 0 bases, J lost 3 bases, and 14 bases lay in between. The CDR3 length is 16 residues. The germline gives CDR1 SGHDN, CDR2 FVKESK. The CDR3 nucleotides are TGTGCCAGCAGCCAAGATGGAGTGCTCTTGGACACTGAAGCTTTCTTT. It is translated as CASSQDGVLLDTEAFF.

The chain recombines TRBV5-1 with TRBJ2-2; tentatively, D is TRBD1 (5 bases). From germline, CDR1 is SGHRS and CDR2 YFSETQ. V was trimmed by 4 bases and J by 1 base, leaving 17 bases between them. The CDR3 is 17 residues long. CDR3 loop: CASSIPKGAMNTGELFF. CDR3 coding DNA: TGCGCCAGCAGCATCCCTAAAGGGGCTATGAACACCGGGGAGCTGTTTTTT.

J is TRBJ2-3 and V is TRBV5-1; 10 nucleotides agree with TRBD2. After removal of 2 bases from V and 4 bases from J, the junction contained 1 base not matched to a gene. Germline V lookup: CDR1 SGHRS, CDR2 YFSETQ. The CDR3 is 14 residues long. The CDR3 spells CASSFSGGADTQYF. As DNA, the CDR3 is TGCGCCAGCAGCTTCAGCGGGGGGGCAGATACGCAGTATTTT. Drawing the rest from reference TRBV5-1 and TRBJ2-3, the complete variable domain is KAGVTQTPRYLIKTRGQQVTLSCSPISGHRSVSWYQQTPGQGLQFLFEYFSETQRNKGNFPGRFSGRQFSNSRSEMNVSTLELGDSALYLCASSFSGGADTQYFGPGTRLTVL.

This clone was recorded many times. This chain links TRBV5-6 with TRBJ1-2, with TRBD1 as a possible D gene (5 bases). The CDR3 has 14 residues. Germline CDR1 SGHDT, CDR2 YYEEEE. Trimming pared 0 bases from V and 7 bases from J, leaving 13 bases between. CDR3 coding DNA: TGTGCCAGCAGCTTGGCCGCCAGGGCTGGTGGCTACACCTTC. Protein product: CASSLAARAGGYTF.

The V call is TRBV3-1 (or the pseudogene TRBV3-2), the J call TRBJ2-5, with 7 bases aligning to TRBD2. Germline V lookup: CDR1 LGHDT, CDR2 YNNKEL (reference sequence). The CDR3 consists of 11 residues. V was clipped by 8 bases and J by 9 bases; unmatched bases: 6. The CDR3 reads CASRGVLAQYF. CDR3 bases: TGTGCCAGCCGGGGGGTTTTGGCCCAGTACTTC.

This clone appeared a few times. V gene TRBV6-6 combines with J gene TRBJ1-2; 7 nucleotides agree with TRBD1. The germline CDR1 and CDR2 sequences are MNHNY and SVGAGI (reference sequence). J lost 3 bases, V lost 5 bases, and 3 bases had no gene match. The CDR3 loop spans 13 amino acids. CDR3 DNA: TGTGCCAGCAGTCAGGGACAGCACTATGGCTACACCTTC. Encoded protein: CASSQGQHYGYTF.

The chain employs TRBV11-2 and TRBJ1-5; a possible D gene is TRBD1 (5 bases). This CDR3 is built from 15 residues. Between the trimmed V and J ends, which lost 7 bases and 1 base, there was a span of 14 bases. Germline-derived CDR1 and CDR2 are SGHAT and FQNNGV. CDR3 protein: CASKPAGRSNQPQHF. CDR3 DNA sequence: TGTGCCAGCAAACCGGCAGGGCGGAGCAATCAGCCCCAGCATTTT.

J is TRBJ2-1 and V is TRBV7-2, with 11 bases identical to TRBD2. The length of the CDR3 is 16 residues. The junction had 5 bases not matched to a gene; V was cut back by 5 bases and J by 2 bases. Per the germline V gene, CDR1 is SGHTA and CDR2 is FQGNSA. CDR3 sequence: CASSPQTSGAYNEQFF. In nucleotides, the CDR3 is TGTGCCAGCAGCCCCCAGACTAGCGGGGCCTACAATGAGCAGTTCTTC.

This sequence joins TRBV28 and TRBJ2-7; 9 nucleotides align to TRBD1. There are 15 residues in the CDR3. CDR1 is MDHEN and CDR2 is SYDVKM in the germline V gene. Trimming cost V 4 bases and J 3 bases; bases outside gene matches: 7. CDR3 loop: CASSSDRGIIYEQYF. For the CDR3, the DNA is TGTGCCAGCAGTTCTGACAGGGGGATCATCTACGAGCAGTACTTC. The full variable domain, in which reference TRBV28 and TRBJ2-7 provide the parts outside the CDR3, is DVKVTQSSRYLVKRTGEKVFLECVQDMDHENMFWYRQDPGLGLRLIYFSYDVKMKEKGDIPEGYSVSREKKERFSLILESASTNQTSMYLCASSSDRGIIYEQYFGPGTRLTVT.

V and J are TRBV28 and TRBJ1-2; TRBD1 matches at 9 bases. The germline CDR1 and CDR2 sequences are MDHEN and SYDVKM. J lost 8 bases, V lost 3 bases, and 10 bases had no gene match. The CDR3 totals 15 residues. The CDR3 sequence: CASSLGGQGGRGYTF. The CDR3 DNA follows: TGTGCCAGCAGTTTGGGGGGACAGGGAGGTAGAGGCTACACCTTC.

The V and J genes are TRBV5-4 and TRBJ2-3; D is unclear. The CDR3 spans 13 residues. V lost 4 bases and J lost 6, with 12 bases in between. Germline lookup yields CDR1 SGHNT and CDR2 YYREEE (reference sequence). For the CDR3, the DNA is TGTGCCAGCAGCCGCACCGAGTCGGATACGCAGTATTTT. Its translation: CASSRTESDTQYF.